The clone carrying this T cell receptor beta chain showed up just a few times. Its antigen is not identified. All patients relapsed after autologous stem cell transplantation, and brentuximab vedotin exposure varied. Libraries were prepared by immunoSEQ multiplex PCR; TCRdb keeps only in-frame clonotypes and omits some of them. The profile shows about 50,000 clones, around two thirds of them singletons. The sample originates from a study of PD-1 blockade in classical Hodgkin lymphoma. The study, taken as a whole, reports: Newly diagnosed patients were reported to start with lower TCR diversity than healthy donors.

The material was peripheral blood mononuclear cells (PBMCs), obtained before the second cycle of nivolumab. This TCR came from a human donor with classical Hodgkin lymphoma.

CDR3 region: CASSLDRTSWGTEQYF. The CDR3 coding sequence is TGTGCCAGCAGCTTAGATCGTACTAGCTGGGGAACCGAGCAGTACTTC. The chain has TRBV11-2 and TRBJ2-7; weak D call: TRBD2 (6 bases). Germline V gene lookup returns CDR1 SGHAT and CDR2 FQNNGV. CDR3 length equals 16 residues. V lost 0 bases, J lost 6 bases, and 18 bases lay in between.